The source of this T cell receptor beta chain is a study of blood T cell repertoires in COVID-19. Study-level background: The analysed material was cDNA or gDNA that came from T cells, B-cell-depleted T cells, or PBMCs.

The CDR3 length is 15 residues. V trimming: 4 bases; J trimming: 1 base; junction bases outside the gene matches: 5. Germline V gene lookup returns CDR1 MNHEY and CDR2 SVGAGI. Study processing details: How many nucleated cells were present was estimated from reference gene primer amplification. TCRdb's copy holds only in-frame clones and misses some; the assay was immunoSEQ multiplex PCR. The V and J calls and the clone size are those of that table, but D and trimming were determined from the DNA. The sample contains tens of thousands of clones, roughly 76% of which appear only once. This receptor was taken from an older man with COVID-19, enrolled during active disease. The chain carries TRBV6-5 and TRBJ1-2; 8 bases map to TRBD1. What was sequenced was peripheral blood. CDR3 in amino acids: CASSFGTGLNYGYTF. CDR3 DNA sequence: TGTGCCAGCAGTTTTGGGACAGGCCTTAACTATGGCTACACCTTC.